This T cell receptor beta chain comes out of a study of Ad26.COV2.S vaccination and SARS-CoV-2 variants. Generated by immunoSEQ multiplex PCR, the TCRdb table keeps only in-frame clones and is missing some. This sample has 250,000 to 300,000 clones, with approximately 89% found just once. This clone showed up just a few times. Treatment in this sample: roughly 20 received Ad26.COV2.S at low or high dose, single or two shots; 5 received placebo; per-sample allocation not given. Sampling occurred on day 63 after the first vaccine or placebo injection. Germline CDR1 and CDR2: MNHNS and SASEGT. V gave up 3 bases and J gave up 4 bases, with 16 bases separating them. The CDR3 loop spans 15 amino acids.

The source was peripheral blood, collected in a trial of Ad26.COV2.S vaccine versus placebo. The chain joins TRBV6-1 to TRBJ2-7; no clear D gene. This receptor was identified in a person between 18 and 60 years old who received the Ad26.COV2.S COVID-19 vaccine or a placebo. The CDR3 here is CASSEAAEPIYEQYF. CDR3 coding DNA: TGTGCCAGCAGTGAGGCGGCGGAGCCAATATACGAGCAGTACTTC.